The 10 T cell receptor beta chains listed next were all sequenced from one sample in a study of blood T cell repertoires in COVID-19. The repertoire was sequenced with immunoSEQ multiplex PCR; TCRdb's copy has only in-frame clones and lacks some. This table holds 200,000 to 300,000 clones, 75% to 90% found once. Material for sequencing was peripheral blood. These receptor sequences come from a man aged 25 to 45 with active or convalescent COVID-19.

V and J are TRBV3-1 (or the pseudogene TRBV3-2) and TRBJ1-1; the match to TRBD1 covers 9 bases. Germline CDR1 reads LGHDT; CDR2 reads YNNKEL (reference sequence). The trim removed 1 base at V and 7 bases at J, leaving 16 bases unmatched. The CDR3 consists of 18 residues. CDR3 in amino acids: CASSQGARTGDGYSEAFF. The DNA for the CDR3 is TGTGCCAGCAGCCAAGGGGCCAGGACAGGGGACGGTTACAGTGAAGCTTTCTTT.

This rearrangement joins TRBV5-8 to TRBJ1-1; 8 bases align to TRBD1. The germline CDR1 and CDR2 sequences are SGHTS and YDEGEE. This CDR3 comprises 12 residues. The J segment lost 10 bases and the V segment lost 4 bases, leaving 6 bases of the junction unmatched. Here the CDR3 reads CASSTYRGGAFF. CDR3 in DNA: TGTGCCAGCAGCACATACAGGGGGGGAGCTTTCTTT.

The CDR3 protein is CASSSPGSYDGYTF. Written as DNA, the CDR3 is TGTGCCAGCAGTTCGCCGGGTTCGTACGATGGCTACACCTTC. This sequence joins TRBV6-2 or TRBV6-3 and TRBJ1-2; D is uncertain. Trimming left V 4 bases short and J 6 bases short, with 15 bases between. Germline CDR1 MNHEY, CDR2 SVGEGT. This CDR3 has 14 residues.

The V and J genes are TRBV11-2 and TRBJ2-3; TRBD2 matches at 8 bases. V lost 1 base to trimming and J lost 0 bases; unmatched junction nucleotides: 6. Per the germline V gene, CDR1 is SGHAT and CDR2 is FQNNGV. The CDR3 runs to 17 residues. This CDR3 is CASSLGTSLSSTDTQYF. DNA of the CDR3: TGTGCCAGCAGCTTAGGGACTAGCCTGTCTAGCACAGATACGCAGTATTTT.

At least ten counts were recorded for this clone. This chain connects TRBV6-6 to TRBJ1-1; maybe TRBD1 (6 bases). The germline V gene has CDR1 MNHNY and CDR2 SVGAGI (reference sequence). V was shortened by 2 bases and J by 6 bases, with 13 bases between the two germline ends. This CDR3 has 14 residues. DNA for the CDR3: TGTGCCAGCAGTTACCCGGGGGGGGCCGCTGAAGCTTTCTTT. As protein: CASSYPGGAAEAFF.

The V call is TRBV29-1, the J call TRBJ1-4; perhaps TRBD1 as D (6 bases). Looked up from germline, CDR1 is SQVTM and CDR2 is ANQGSEA. The CDR3 has 14 amino acids. Trimming took off 4 bases at V and 8 bases at J, with 17 bases between the two ends. CDR3 in DNA: TGCAGCGTTGGTTCGTCGACAGGTTACGAAAAACTGTTTTTT. This codes for CSVGSSTGYEKLFF.

This clone was detected once. The chain employs TRBV10-2 and TRBJ2-7; D not resolved. Trimming removed 8 bases from V and 5 bases from J, with 10 bases in between. This CDR3 region has 11 residues. Germline CDR1 and CDR2: WSHSY and SAAADI. CDR3 region: CASHSSDEQYF. CDR3 coding DNA: TGCGCCAGCCACAGTTCCGACGAGCAGTACTTC.

This chain joins TRBV5-4 and TRBJ2-5, with 7 positions matching TRBD2. CDR1 is SGHNT, CDR2 YYREEE, per germline (reference sequence). The CDR3 sequence is 13 residues long. J gave up 2 bases and V 4 bases, and 2 bases lay outside the gene matches. This chain's CDR3 is CASSKGLQETQYF. The CDR3 nucleotides read TGTGCCAGCAGCAAGGGACTACAAGAGACCCAGTACTTC.

The rearrangement joins TRBV19 to TRBJ1-6; TRBD1 agrees at 7 bases. V was clipped by 6 bases and J by 2 bases; unmatched bases: 4. The CDR3 is made up of 15 amino acids. Germline V gene data show CDR1 as LNHDA and CDR2 as SQIVND (reference sequence). The CDR3 DNA reads as TGTGCCAGTAGGCCGACAGGGACCTATAATTCACCCCTCCACTTT. Translated, it gives CASRPTGTYNSPLHF.

The chain uses TRBV18 and TRBJ1-3; D is possibly TRBD1 (6 bases). CDR1 is KGHSH and CDR2 is LQKENI in the germline V gene. The CDR3 runs 18 residues. Trimming pared 6 bases from V and 0 bases from J, leaving 21 bases between. The CDR3 DNA sequence: TGTGCCAGCTCGCAGGCCACAGGGACCCGCAGCTCTGGAAACACCATATATTTT. Encoded protein: CASSQATGTRSSGNTIYF.